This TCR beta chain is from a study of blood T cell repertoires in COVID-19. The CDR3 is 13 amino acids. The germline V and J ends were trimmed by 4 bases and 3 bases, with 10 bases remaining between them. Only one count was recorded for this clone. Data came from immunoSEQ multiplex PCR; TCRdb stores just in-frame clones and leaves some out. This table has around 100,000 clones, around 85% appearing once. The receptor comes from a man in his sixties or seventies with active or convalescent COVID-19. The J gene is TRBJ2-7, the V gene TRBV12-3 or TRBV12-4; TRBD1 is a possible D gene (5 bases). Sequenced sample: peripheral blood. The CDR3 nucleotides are TGTGCCAGCAGTTCCGACAGATTCTACGAGCAGTACTTC. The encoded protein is CASSSDRFYEQYF.